This T cell receptor beta chain was sequenced in a study of cytotoxic CD8 clonotypes in ibrutinib-treated CLL. Study in general: Overall, 25 or so responses were partial and 2 complete; following median about 68 months, 14 patients stayed remitted and about twelve progressed.

Using immunoSEQ multiplex PCR, the repertoire was profiled, and TCRdb retains in-frame clones only, with some absent. The sample records 110,000 or so clones, about 50% being singletons. This clone appeared a few times. This TCR came from a human donor with chronic lymphocytic leukemia. Sequencing was performed on PBMCs, taken after 24 months of ibrutinib treatment.

In DNA form, the CDR3 reads TGTGCCAGCAGTTACGGGTACACTGAGACCCAGTACTTC. Protein product: CASSYGYTETQYF. The V gene is TRBV6-6, the J gene TRBJ2-5; D ambiguous. The CDR3 loop spans 13 amino acids. Trimming pared 2 bases from V and 5 bases from J, leaving 9 bases between. Per germline, CDR1 MNHNY and CDR2 SVGAGI (reference sequence).